What follows are 13 T cell receptor beta chains derived from one specimen sequenced in a study of blood T cell repertoires in COVID-19. Sequenced by immunoSEQ multiplex PCR; TCRdb stores in-frame clones only, minus some. Of 270,000 or so clones listed, roughly 90% are singletons. Sequenced sample: peripheral blood. Every receptor here comes from a woman aged 55-69 years with COVID-19, enrolled during active disease.

V usage is TRBV7-3 and J usage is TRBJ1-3; no firm D call. CDR1 and CDR2 from the germline V gene are SGHTA and FQGTGA. The CDR3 extends over 13 amino acids. Trimming removed 5 bases at V and 2 bases at J, with 7 bases between. Here the CDR3 DNA reads TGTGCCAGCAGCCCCTCCCCTGGAAACACCATATATTTT. Translating gives CASSPSPGNTIYF.

The chain links TRBV19 to TRBJ1-6, with no clear D. With 5 bases removed from V and 7 bases from J, the gap between germline ends came to 18 bases. The CDR3 length is 16 residues. CDR1 and CDR2 (germline): LNHDA, SQIVND (reference sequence). CDR3 sequence: CASSFSLGVGNSPLHF. DNA for the CDR3: TGTGCCAGTAGTTTTTCCCTCGGGGTAGGGAATTCACCCCTCCACTTT.

This rearrangement joins TRBV3-1 (or the pseudogene TRBV3-2) to TRBJ1-6, with TRBD1 matching 9 bases. This CDR3 has 19 residues. With V trimmed by 1 base and J by 0 bases, 7 bases remained unmatched. The germline gives CDR1 LGHDT, CDR2 YNNKEL (reference sequence). Written as DNA, the CDR3 is TGTGCCAGCAGCCAAGCGAGGGACAGGGCCAGCTCCTATAATTCACCCCTCCACTTT. As protein: CASSQARDRASSYNSPLHF.

The chain couples TRBV5-1 to TRBJ1-6, with unresolved D. V was shortened by 0 bases and J by 6 bases, with 10 bases between the two germline ends. Germline V gene sequence: CDR1 SGHRS, CDR2 YFSETQ. This CDR3 comprises 15 residues. CDR3 sequence (DNA): TGCGCCAGCAGCTTGGCCGAGGGTGCTAATTCACCCCTCCACTTT. Its protein is CASSLAEGANSPLHF.

This chain connects TRBV13 to TRBJ1-2; maybe TRBD1 (5 bases). From germline, CDR1 is PRHDT and CDR2 FYEKMQ (reference sequence). Deletions cut 0 bases from V and 7 bases from J, with 9 bases between. This CDR3 comprises 13 residues. The CDR3 DNA reads as TGTGCCAGCAGCTTAGGCAGGGTGGCTGGCTACACCTTC. Residues: CASSLGRVAGYTF.

J is TRBJ1-3 and V is TRBV29-1; D gene unclear. CDR3 size: 14 residues. V lost 0 bases and J 3 bases, leaving 9 bases between the germline ends. Germline V lookup: CDR1 SQVTM, CDR2 ANQGSEA. The CDR3 reads CSVEDPGNGNTIYF. DNA of the CDR3: TGCAGCGTTGAAGATCCCGGGAATGGAAACACCATATATTTT.

CDR3: CASSRPGFQETQYF. The CDR3 nucleotides are TGTGCCAGCAGTCGTCCAGGGTTTCAAGAGACCCAGTACTTC. The V gene is TRBV25-1, the J gene TRBJ2-5; maybe TRBD1 (5 bases). V dropped 5 bases and J dropped 2 bases, with 12 bases sitting between them. Per the germline V gene, CDR1 is MGHDK and CDR2 is SYGVNS. The CDR3 loop spans 14 amino acids.

This clone was seen repeatedly, ten times or more. The J gene is TRBJ2-3, the V gene TRBV6-2 or TRBV6-3; D is unclear. Deletions cut 6 bases from V and 0 bases from J, with 13 bases between. CDR3 size: 15 residues. CDR1 and CDR2 from the germline V gene are MNHEY and SVGEGT. CDR3 sequence reads: CASSLVIPSTDTQYF. The DNA for the CDR3 is TGTGCCAGCAGCTTAGTGATCCCTAGCACAGATACGCAGTATTTT.

V and J are TRBV7-2 and TRBJ2-3, with 7 bases fitting TRBD2. Per germline, CDR1 SGHTA and CDR2 FQGNSA. V trimming: 7 bases; J trimming: 1 base; junction bases outside the gene matches: 8. CDR3 length equals 15 residues. The CDR3 spells CASTGLVIGTDTQYF. The CDR3 coding sequence is TGTGCCAGCACCGGACTAGTAATTGGCACAGATACGCAGTATTTT.

This chain connects TRBV29-1 to TRBJ2-2; TRBD2 might be the D (6 bases). The CDR3 loop spans 13 amino acids. Germline loops: CDR1 SQVTM, CDR2 ANQGSEA. The germline V and J ends were trimmed by 7 bases and 1 base, with 10 bases remaining between them. The CDR3 reads CSGEVLNTGELFF. CDR3 nucleotides: TGCAGCGGGGAGGTCTTGAACACCGGGGAGCTGTTTTTT.

V usage is TRBV30 and J usage is TRBJ1-2; D is unclear. There are 13 residues in the CDR3. Trimming left V 1 base short and J 1 base short, with 7 bases between. Germline V gene data show CDR1 as GTSNPN and CDR2 as SVGIG (reference sequence). CDR3 in DNA: TGTGCCTGGAGTGGAGGCAGTAACTATGGCTACACCTTC. Amino acid sequence: CAWSGGSNYGYTF. The full variable domain, rest sourced from reference TRBV30 and TRBJ1-2, is SQTIHQWPATLVQPVGSPLSLECTVEGTSNPNLYWYRQAAGRGLQLLFYSVGIGQISSEVPQNLSASRPQDRQFILSSKKLLLSDSGFYLCAWSGGSNYGYTFGSGTRLTVV.

The J gene is TRBJ1-2, the V gene TRBV19; 8 bases map to TRBD1. The V and J ends lost 3 bases and 8 bases, in that order; junction bases with no gene match: 8. This CDR3 is 14 amino acids long. The germline V gene encodes CDR1 LNHDA and CDR2 SQIVND (reference sequence). The DNA for the CDR3 is TGTGCCAGTAGTATGACAGGGGTCCTCCGGGGCTACACCTTC. Translating it yields CASSMTGVLRGYTF.

V gene TRBV7-8 combines with J gene TRBJ2-1, with 11 bases aligning to TRBD2. Trimming at V came to 5 bases and at J to 2 bases, leaving 5 bases not matched to a gene. The length of the CDR3 is 16 residues. Germline V gives CDR1 SGHVS, CDR2 FQNEAQ. CDR3 sequence: CASSEHSGGAYNEQFF. The CDR3 DNA sequence: TGTGCCAGCAGCGAACATAGCGGGGGGGCCTACAATGAGCAGTTCTTC.